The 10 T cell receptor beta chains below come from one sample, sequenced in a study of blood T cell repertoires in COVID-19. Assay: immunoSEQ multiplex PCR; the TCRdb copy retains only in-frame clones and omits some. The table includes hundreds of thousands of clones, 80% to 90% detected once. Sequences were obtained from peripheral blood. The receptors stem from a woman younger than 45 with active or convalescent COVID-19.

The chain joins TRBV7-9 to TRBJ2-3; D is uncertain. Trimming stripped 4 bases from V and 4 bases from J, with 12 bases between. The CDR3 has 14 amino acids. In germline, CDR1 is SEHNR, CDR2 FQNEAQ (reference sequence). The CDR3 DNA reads TGTGCCAGCAGCTCAACGTTAGATCCAGATACGCAGTATTTT. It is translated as CASSSTLDPDTQYF.

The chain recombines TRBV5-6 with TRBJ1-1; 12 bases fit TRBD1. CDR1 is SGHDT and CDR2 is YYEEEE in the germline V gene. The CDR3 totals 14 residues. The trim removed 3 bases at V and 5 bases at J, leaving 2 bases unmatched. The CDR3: CASSSGQGATEAFF. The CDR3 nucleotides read TGTGCCAGCAGCTCGGGACAGGGGGCGACTGAAGCTTTCTTT.

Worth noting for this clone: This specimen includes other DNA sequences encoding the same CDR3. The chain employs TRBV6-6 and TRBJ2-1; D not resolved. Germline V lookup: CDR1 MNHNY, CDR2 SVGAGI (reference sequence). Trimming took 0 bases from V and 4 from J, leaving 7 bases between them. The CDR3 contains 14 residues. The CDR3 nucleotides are TGTGCCAGCAGTTACTCTCGCGTGTACAATGAGCAGTTCTTC. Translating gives CASSYSRVYNEQFF.

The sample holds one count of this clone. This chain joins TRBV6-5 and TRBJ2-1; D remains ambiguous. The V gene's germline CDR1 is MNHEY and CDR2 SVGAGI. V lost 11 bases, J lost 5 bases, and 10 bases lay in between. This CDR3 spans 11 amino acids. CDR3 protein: CASYTHNEQFF. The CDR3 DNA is TGTGCCTCGTACACCCACAATGAGCAGTTCTTC.

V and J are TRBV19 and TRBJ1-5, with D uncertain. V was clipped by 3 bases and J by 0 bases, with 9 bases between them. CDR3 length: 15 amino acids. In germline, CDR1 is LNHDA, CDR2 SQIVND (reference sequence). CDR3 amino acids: CASSMSGNSNQPQHF. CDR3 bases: TGTGCCAGTAGTATGTCGGGGAATAGCAATCAGCCCCAGCATTTT.

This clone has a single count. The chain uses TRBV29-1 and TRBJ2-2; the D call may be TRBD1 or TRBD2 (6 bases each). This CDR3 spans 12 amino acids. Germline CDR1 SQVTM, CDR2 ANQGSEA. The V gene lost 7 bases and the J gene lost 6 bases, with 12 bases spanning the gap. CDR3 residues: CSAEGDAGELFF. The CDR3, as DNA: TGCAGCGCGGAGGGGGATGCCGGGGAGCTGTTTTTT.

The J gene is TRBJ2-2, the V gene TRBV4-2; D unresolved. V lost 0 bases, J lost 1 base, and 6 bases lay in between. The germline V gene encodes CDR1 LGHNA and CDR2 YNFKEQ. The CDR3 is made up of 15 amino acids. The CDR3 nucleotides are TGTGCCAGCAGCCAAGATCTCTGGAACACCGGGGAGCTGTTTTTT. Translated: CASSQDLWNTGELFF.

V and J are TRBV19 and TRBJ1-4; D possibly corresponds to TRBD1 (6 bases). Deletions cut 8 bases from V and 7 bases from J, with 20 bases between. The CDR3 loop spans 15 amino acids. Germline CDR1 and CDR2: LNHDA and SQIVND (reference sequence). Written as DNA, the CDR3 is TGTGCCAGTGGGGCAACAGGGATAGGTGGTGAAAAACTGTTTTTT. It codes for CASGATGIGGEKLFF.

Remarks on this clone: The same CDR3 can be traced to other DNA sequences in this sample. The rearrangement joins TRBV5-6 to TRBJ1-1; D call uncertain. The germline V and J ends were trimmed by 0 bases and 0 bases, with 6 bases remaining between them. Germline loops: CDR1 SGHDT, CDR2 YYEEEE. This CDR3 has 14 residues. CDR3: CASSLGTVNTEAFF. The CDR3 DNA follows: TGTGCCAGCAGCTTGGGCACGGTGAACACTGAAGCTTTCTTT. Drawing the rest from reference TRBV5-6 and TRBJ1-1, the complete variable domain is DAGVTQSPTHLIKTRGQQVTLRCSPKSGHDTVSWYQQALGQGPQFIFQYYEEEERQRGNFPDRFSGHQFPNYSSELNVNALLLGDSALYLCASSLGTVNTEAFFGQGTRLTVV.

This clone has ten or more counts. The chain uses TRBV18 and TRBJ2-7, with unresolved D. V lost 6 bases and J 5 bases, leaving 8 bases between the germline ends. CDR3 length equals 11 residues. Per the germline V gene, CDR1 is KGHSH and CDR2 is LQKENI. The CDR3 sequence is CASSREDEQYF. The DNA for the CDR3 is TGTGCCAGCTCCCGAGAGGACGAGCAGTACTTC.